This T cell receptor (beta chain) comes out of a study of CDR3 diversity in severe acne. V was pared by 6 bases and J by 0 bases, with 8 bases between. The CDR3 loop spans 13 amino acids. Germline V lookup: CDR1 LNHDA, CDR2 SQIVND (reference sequence). The sample holds a few counts of this clonotype. TCRdb ran MiXCR on the PCR reads and lists one entry per CDR3 protein. The table lists under 100,000 distinct CDR3 sequences, about 50% of them singletons. The sequence was collected from a male donor in good health, serving as a control. V usage is TRBV19 and J usage is TRBJ1-2; D ambiguous. The sequencing input was blood. DNA for the CDR3: TGTGCCAGTAGGGTCGGCGCTAACTATGGCTACACCTTC. Translated, it gives CASRVGANYGYTF. Filled out from reference TRBV19 and TRBJ1-2, the complete variable domain reads DGGITQSPKYLFRKEGQNVTLSCEQNLNHDAMYWYRQDPGQGLRLIYYSQIVNDFQKGDIAEGYSVSREKKESFPLTVTSAQKNPTAFYLCASRVGANYGYTFGSGTRLTVV.